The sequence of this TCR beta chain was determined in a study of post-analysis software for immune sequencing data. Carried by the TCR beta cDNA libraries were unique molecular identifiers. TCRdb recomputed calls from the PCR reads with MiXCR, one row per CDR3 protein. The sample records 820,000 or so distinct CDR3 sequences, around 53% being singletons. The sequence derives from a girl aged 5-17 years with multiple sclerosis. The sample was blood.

The CDR3 is CASSLWRGETQYF. Here the CDR3 DNA reads TGCGCCAGCAGCTTATGGCGAGGGGAGACCCAGTACTTC. V usage is TRBV5-1 and J usage is TRBJ2-5; TRBD2 is a possible D gene (5 bases). This CDR3 is built from 13 residues. CDR1 is SGHRS, CDR2 YFSETQ, per germline. V was cut by 2 bases and J by 5 bases, with 10 bases left in between.